The 18 T cell receptor beta chains given below trace back to one sample, sequenced in a study of blood T cell repertoires in COVID-19. Profiling relied on immunoSEQ multiplex PCR, and the TCRdb table lists in-frame clones only, not all of them. The profile shows 95,000 to 110,000 clones, 70% to 90% of them singletons. Material for sequencing was peripheral blood. Receptor source: a man between 40 and 49 years old with active or convalescent COVID-19.

V gene TRBV12-3 or TRBV12-4 combines with J gene TRBJ2-2; TRBD2 might be the D (6 bases). Trimming pared 6 bases from V and 6 bases from J, leaving 8 bases between. There are 12 residues in the CDR3. The CDR3 loop is CASSAGPGELFF. The CDR3 DNA is TGTGCCAGCAGCGCGGGGCCCGGGGAGCTGTTTTTT.

The chain couples TRBV25-1 to TRBJ2-7; D gene unclear. Germline CDR1 is MGHDK and CDR2 is SYGVNS. V was trimmed by 6 bases and J by 3 bases, leaving 6 bases between them. The CDR3 contains 11 residues. This CDR3 reads CASRLDYEQYF. The CDR3 DNA reads TGTGCCAGCAGGCTAGACTACGAGCAGTACTTC.

This clone was seen more than once but under ten times. This chain uses TRBV7-9 with TRBJ2-1; a possible D gene is TRBD1 (5 bases). Germline-derived CDR1 and CDR2 are SEHNR and FQNEAQ (reference sequence). CDR3 length: 11 residues. The germline V and J ends were trimmed by 5 bases and 8 bases, with 7 bases remaining between them. This CDR3 is CASSQTDEQFF. The CDR3 nucleotides read TGTGCCAGCAGCCAGACAGATGAGCAGTTCTTC. Complete variable domain (other parts from reference TRBV7-9 and TRBJ2-1): DTGVSQNPRHKITKRGQNVTFRCDPISEHNRLYWYRQTLGQGPEFLTYFQNEAQLEKSRLLSDRFSAERPKGSFSTLEIQRTEQGDSAMYLCASSQTDEQFFGPGTRLTVL.

This clone is a singleton in its sample. The V call is TRBV7-9, the J call TRBJ1-1, with TRBD1 matching 9 bases. From germline, CDR1 is SEHNR and CDR2 FQNEAQ (reference sequence). This CDR3 spans 15 amino acids. J was trimmed by 1 base and V by 5 bases; bases with no gene match: 5. This CDR3 reads CASSRGTGKNTEAFF. The CDR3 DNA reads TGTGCCAGCAGCCGAGGGACAGGGAAGAACACTGAAGCTTTCTTT.

This sequence joins TRBV6-5 and TRBJ1-4; the D gene is possibly TRBD1 (6 bases). The germline V and J ends were trimmed by 6 bases and 3 bases, with 14 bases remaining between them. The germline CDR1 and CDR2 sequences are MNHEY and SVGAGI. The CDR3 runs 15 residues. CDR3 in amino acids: CASRGASGSNEKLFF. The CDR3 DNA is TGTGCCAGCAGGGGGGCTTCGGGGTCTAATGAAAAACTGTTTTTT.

This chain joins TRBV7-2 and TRBJ2-4; 7 bases are shared with TRBD2. Germline V CDR1 and CDR2: SGHTA, FQGNSA. The V gene end was trimmed by 5 bases and the J gene end by 8 bases; junction bases not matched to a gene: 6. This CDR3 is 13 amino acids long. The CDR3 DNA reads as TGTGCCAGCAGCCCCCACGGGGGGTACATTCAGTACTTC. Amino acids: CASSPHGGYIQYF.

This chain uses TRBV24-1 with TRBJ2-1, with D maybe TRBD2 (6 bases). The V gene's germline CDR1 is KGHDR and CDR2 SFDVKD. This CDR3 contains 14 residues. Trimming removed 8 bases from V and 4 bases from J, with 14 bases in between. The DNA for the CDR3 is TGTGCCACCACGTGGCAGGGACTTTACAATGAGCAGTTCTTC. This codes for CATTWQGLYNEQFF.

The chain uses TRBV3-1 (or the pseudogene TRBV3-2) and TRBJ1-6, with D hard to call. Trimming stripped 4 bases from V and 6 bases from J, with 16 bases between. The length of the CDR3 is 16 residues. Germline CDR1 is LGHDT and CDR2 is YNNKEL (reference sequence). The CDR3 DNA sequence: TGTGCCAGCAGCCCTAACTCGGGGTTCGGTAATTCACCCCTCCACTTT. Amino acid sequence: CASSPNSGFGNSPLHF.

The V call is TRBV5-4, the J call TRBJ2-1, with TRBD2 matching over 12 bases. The CDR3 has 15 amino acids. Germline CDR1 is SGHNT and CDR2 is YYREEE (reference sequence). Trimming took 3 bases from V and 8 from J; bases not matched to a gene: 6. The DNA of the CDR3 is TGTGCCAGCAGCTACACTAGCGGGAGGTTAGATGAGCAGTTCTTC. Its translation is CASSYTSGRLDEQFF.

This clone was observed once. This rearrangement joins TRBV27 to TRBJ1-4, with 7 bases lining up with TRBD1. The CDR3 loop spans 15 amino acids. Trimming cost V 5 bases and J 3 bases; bases outside gene matches: 6. The germline V gene encodes CDR1 MNHEY and CDR2 SMNVEV (reference sequence). The CDR3 DNA reads as TGTGCCAGCAGTCAGGGACAGTCACCTAATGAAAAACTGTTTTTT. This sequence encodes CASSQGQSPNEKLFF.

The CDR3 DNA reads TGTGCCAGCAGTCCCCACGACAGGGGGCGAGACTATGGCTACACCTTC. Its protein product is CASSPHDRGRDYGYTF. V and J are TRBV27 and TRBJ1-2; 10 positions match TRBD1. The V gene's germline CDR1 is MNHEY and CDR2 SMNVEV (reference sequence). This CDR3 has 16 amino acids. Germline trimming cut 5 bases from V and 3 bases from J; bases unmatched to any gene: 9.

The genes are TRBV12-1 and TRBJ1-6; the table calls TRBD1, which could not be checked here. TRBV12-1 is assigned pseudogene status. The CDR3 length is 14 residues. The CDR3 nucleotides read TGTGCCAGCAGCTTCCTCCAGGGGAATTCACCCCTCCACTTT. Encoded protein: CASSFLQGNSPLHF.

The chain is built from TRBV11-2 and TRBJ1-3, with 8 bases that match TRBD1. V gave up 5 bases and J gave up 4 bases; unmatched junction bases: 4. The CDR3 runs 14 residues. Germline CDR1 and CDR2: SGHAT and FQNNGV. The CDR3 here is CASSQGAGGNTIYF. The CDR3 DNA sequence: TGTGCCAGCAGCCAGGGGGCAGGGGGAAACACCATATATTTT.

The V gene is TRBV20-1, the J gene TRBJ1-5; 9 nucleotides align to TRBD1. Looked up from germline, CDR1 is DFQATT and CDR2 is SNEGSKA (reference sequence). The CDR3 is 14 amino acids. With V trimmed by 3 bases and J by 9 bases, 9 bases remained unmatched. The CDR3 loop reads CSASSGQGLRPQHF. CDR3 bases: TGCAGTGCTAGTTCGGGACAGGGTTTGCGGCCCCAGCATTTT.

This clone was observed once. This chain links TRBV28 with TRBJ1-1; 7 bases match TRBD1. The germline V gene encodes CDR1 MDHEN and CDR2 SYDVKM. V lost 5 bases, J lost 3 bases, and 9 bases stayed unmatched. The CDR3 runs 15 residues. CDR3 nucleotide sequence: TGTGCCAGCAGTCCCGGGGACAGAGACCACACTGAAGCTTTCTTT. It codes for CASSPGDRDHTEAFF.

The chain has TRBV6-5 and TRBJ2-3; D gene ambiguous. CDR3 length: 13 amino acids. Trimming left V 6 bases short and J 7 bases short, with 14 bases between. Germline assignment: CDR1 MNHEY and CDR2 SVGAGI. The CDR3 bases are TGTGCCAGCAGGGGTGGGCCGGCTTATACGCAGTATTTT. Translation gives CASRGGPAYTQYF.

The chain is built from TRBV7-2 and TRBJ1-4, with TRBD1 matching 9 bases. The CDR3 spans 15 residues. CDR1 and CDR2 (germline): SGHTA, FQGNSA. The junction had 5 bases not matched to a gene; V was cut back by 2 bases and J by 7 bases. Written as DNA, the CDR3 is TGTGCCAGCAGCTTAACCACAGGGGGCGTTGAAAAACTGTTTTTT. Its protein product is CASSLTTGGVEKLFF.

The chain recombines TRBV9 with TRBJ1-1; TRBD1 might be the D (5 bases). V was trimmed by 3 bases and J by 7 bases, leaving 13 bases between them. The CDR3 is made up of 13 amino acids. Germline-derived CDR1 and CDR2 are SGDLS and YYNGEE. This CDR3 is CASSGPGFVEAFF. Here the CDR3 DNA reads TGTGCCAGCAGCGGCCCAGGGTTCGTTGAAGCTTTCTTT.